This TCR beta chain was recorded in a study of blood T cells in healthy people across ages. After removal of 2 bases from V and 13 bases from J, the junction contained 16 bases not matched to a gene. This CDR3 has 17 amino acids. Germline CDR1 is ENHRY and CDR2 is SYGVKD. For this clonotype: Given a much more abundant clone one base away, this may be a read error.

The use of a sample-barcoded 5' primer and a J-beta primer mix characterized a second PCR of about 7 to 12 cycles. TCRdb passed the 5' RACE reads through MiXCR, listing each CDR3 protein once. The data show fewer than 2,000,000 distinct CDR3 sequences, with around 42% seen just once and more than 20% held by the top ten. Individuals who donated were healthy Caucasians from Russia aged roughly 6 to 90. Approximately 10 milliliters was the volume of peripheral blood drawn from each donor. Each sample had at least 6.5 million PBMCs isolated. This chain links TRBV10-3 with TRBJ2-1; 11 positions agree with TRBD1. The sample consisted of blood. The receptor was isolated from a human donor in good health. The CDR3 nucleotides are TGTGCCATCAGTGAGACGTGGACAGGGGGCCACCAAGAGACCCAGTTCTTC. It translates to CAISETWTGGHQETQFF.